This TCR beta chain was obtained from a study of blood T cell repertoires in COVID-19. At the level of the study: Recovery among Cohort 3 donors was established by two negative PCRs, clearance, or symptom resolution. The origin of the acute and convalescent COVID-19 samples was the United States, Italy and Spain. Sources were T cells, B-cell-depleted T cells, or PBMCs; the material itself was cDNA or gDNA.

Per germline, CDR1 SNHLY and CDR2 FYNNEI. The CDR3 extends over 15 amino acids. Trimming shortened V by 0 bases and J by 3 bases, and 11 bases separated the two germline ends. Sequencing was performed with immunoSEQ multiplex PCR; in TCRdb, only in-frame clones are kept and a portion is missing. There are some 190,000 clones in the sample; 86% occur only once, and approximately 25% lies in the top ten. The V call is TRBV2, the J call TRBJ1-1, with a tentative D call TRBD1 (6 bases). This sequence was found in a woman aged 40 to 55 in a cohort exposed to, infected with or recovered from COVID-19 (not recorded which). Sequencing input: PBMCs or T cells enriched from blood (not recorded which). CDR3: CASSEAPGQYTEAFF. As DNA, the CDR3 is TGTGCCAGCAGTGAAGCGCCCGGACAGTACACTGAAGCTTTCTTT.